The sequence of this TCR beta chain was determined in a study of blood T cell repertoires in COVID-19. Looking at the study overall: COVID-19 samples from acute and convalescent phases originated in the United States, Italy and Spain. The analysed material was cDNA or gDNA that came from T cells, B-cell-depleted T cells, or PBMCs.

The CDR3 is made up of 19 amino acids. With 3 bases removed from V and 0 bases from J, the gap between germline ends came to 18 bases. From germline, CDR1 is LGHNA and CDR2 YNFKEQ. Methods used by the authors: Reference gene primer amplification yielded estimated nucleated cell counts. Profiled with immunoSEQ multiplex PCR; TCRdb holds only in-frame clones, not every one. V and J calls and clone size are as listed in that table; D and trimming were resolved from the DNA. The table lists tens of thousands of clones, 80% to 90% of them singletons. The clonotype originates from a human donor in a cohort sampled during active COVID-19. V gene TRBV4-2 combines with J gene TRBJ1-6, with D possibly being TRBD1 (5 bases). The sample was peripheral blood. The CDR3, as DNA: TGTGCCAGCAGCCAGGCCGGGGGTCGGGGTAGCTCCTATAATTCACCCCTCCACTTT. This gives the protein CASSQAGGRGSSYNSPLHF.